This T cell receptor (beta chain) was identified in a study of shared clonotypes between healthy human individuals. Study-wide points: Clonotypes not shared had lower generation probabilities than those common to all four donors.

CDR1 SGHRS and CDR2 YFSETQ come from the germline V gene. The CDR3 extends over 16 amino acids. The germline V and J ends were trimmed by 0 bases and 0 bases, with 13 bases remaining between them. For every subset, genomic DNA was evenly distributed across several immunoSEQ plates. For sorted subsets, roughly 210 ng DNA per replicate equaled 30,000 or so T cell genomes. Generated by immunoSEQ multiplex PCR, the TCRdb table keeps only in-frame clones and is missing some. The profile shows 2,500,000 or so clones, 93% of them singletons. To note about this clone: Its antigen is unknown.

V gene TRBV5-1 combines with J gene TRBJ2-7; D is unclear. The sample taken for sequencing was naive CD4+ T cells from PBMCs. Subset meaning: CD45RA+ positively selected. This clonotype was obtained from a man aged 18 to 29 in good health. Some clones in this sample may be carry-over from other donors' samples. DNA of the CDR3: TGCGCCAGCAGCTTGGCAGGCCAGCCCTACTCCTACGAGCAGTACTTC. It codes for CASSLAGQPYSYEQYF.